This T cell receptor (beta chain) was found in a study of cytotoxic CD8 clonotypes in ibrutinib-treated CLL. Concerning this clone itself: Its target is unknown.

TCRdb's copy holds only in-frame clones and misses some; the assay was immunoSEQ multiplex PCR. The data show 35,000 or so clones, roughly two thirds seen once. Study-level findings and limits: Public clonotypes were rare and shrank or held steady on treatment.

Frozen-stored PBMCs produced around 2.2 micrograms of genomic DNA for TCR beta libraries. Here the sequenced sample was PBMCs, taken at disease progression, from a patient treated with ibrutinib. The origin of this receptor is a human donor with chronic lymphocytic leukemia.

This CDR3 reads CASSPTGGQGGSPLHF. The CDR3, as DNA: TGCGCCAGCAGCCCGACAGGGGGACAGGGTGGTTCACCCCTCCACTTT. The chain is built from TRBV5-1 and TRBJ1-6; TRBD1 agrees at 9 bases. Unmatched junction bases numbered 11, after V lost 4 bases and J lost 9 bases. CDR3 length equals 16 residues. Germline CDR1 and CDR2: SGHRS and YFSETQ. Combining the CDR3 with reference TRBV5-1 and TRBJ1-6 gives the whole variable domain KAGVTQTPRYLIKTRGQQVTLSCSPISGHRSVSWYQQTPGQGLQFLFEYFSETQRNKGNFPGRFSGRQFSNSRSEMNVSTLELGDSALYLCASSPTGGQGGSPLHFGNGTRLTVT.